A selection of T cell receptor beta chains follows, all from one sample in a study of blood T cells in healthy people across ages. One entry per CDR3 protein, called by TCRdb with MiXCR from the 5' RACE reads. The sample has about 1.4 million distinct CDR3 sequences, approximately 59% seen once. Sequenced: blood. Every receptor here comes from a young man in good health. Each CDR3 is given with its conserved first and last residue. A D gene is named only where the DNA matches it firmly. Some rows mark clone size as missing; the rest say once, few, many or name a class of expanded clone.

v_gene	d_gene	j_gene	abundance	CDR3nt	CDR3aa
TRBV3-1	TRBD2	TRBJ2-7	-	TGTGCCAGCAGCCAGAGGACTAGCGGGAGTATTTACGAGCAGTACTTC	CASSQRTSGSIYEQYF
TRBV28	-	TRBJ2-5	-	TGTGCCAGCAGTGACGGGACGCTCCAAGAGACCCAGTACTTC	CASSDGTLQETQYF
TRBV18	-	TRBJ1-5	-	TGTGCCAGCTCACAGGGGTCCGGAGACAATCAGCCCCAGCATTTT	CASSQGSGDNQPQHF
TRBV29-1	-	TRBJ1-2	-	TGCAGCATCCCGGGACTAAGGGACTATGGCTACACCTTC	CSIPGLRDYGYTF
TRBV7-2	-	TRBJ1-1	-	TGTGCCAGCAGCTTAGATCGGGGGGCCGGTACTGAAGCTTTCTTT	CASSLDRGAGTEAFF
TRBV12-3/TRBV12-4	TRBD2	TRBJ2-5	-	TGTGCCAGCAGTTTGGCTTGGGGGGGAGAGACCCAGTACTTC	CASSLAWGGETQYF
TRBV10-3	TRBD2	TRBJ2-3	-	TGTGCCATCAGGAGGGAACTAGCGGGGCACACAGATACGCAGTATTTT	CAIRRELAGHTDTQYF
TRBV18	-	TRBJ1-4	-	TGTGCCAGCTCACCACCGCAGGGAAATGAAAAACTGTTTTTT	CASSPPQGNEKLFF
TRBV10-3	-	TRBJ2-1	few	TGTGCCATCAGTGTATACCCATGGTTTAATGAGCAGTTCTTC	CAISVYPWFNEQFF
TRBV7-9	-	TRBJ2-7	few	TGTGCCAGCAGTCCCACCCTCTTGGACAGAGGATCCTACGAGCAGTACTTC	CASSPTLLDRGSYEQYF
TRBV6-1	TRBD2	TRBJ2-7	-	TGTTCCAGCAGTGAACCCCTAGCGGGAGGGTTCGACGAGCAGTACTTC	CSSSEPLAGGFDEQYF
TRBV27	-	TRBJ2-1	-	TGTGCCAGCAGTTCTCTTACCATTTCGGGAGTAGCTTACAATGAGCAGTTCTTC	CASSSLTISGVAYNEQFF
TRBV12-3/TRBV12-4	TRBD2	TRBJ2-1	-	TGTGCCAGCAGCCCAGGAGCGGGACCTACCAATGAGCAGTTCTTC	CASSPGAGPTNEQFF
TRBV28	TRBD1	TRBJ2-3	-	TGTGCCAGCAGTTTAAGGGGGACAGCTAATACGCAGTATTTT	CASSLRGTANTQYF
TRBV12-3/TRBV12-4	TRBD2	TRBJ2-7	-	TGTGCCAGCGCAGCGGGAGGTTCCTCCTACGAGCAGTACTTC	CASAAGGSSYEQYF
TRBV10-3	-	TRBJ1-2	few	TGTGCCATCAGGCGGGAAGGGATGGGCCATGGCTACACCTTC	CAIRREGMGHGYTF
TRBV7-2	TRBD2	TRBJ2-1	-	TGTGCCAGCAGCTTAGCGGGACTAGCACAAAATGAGCAGTTCTTC	CASSLAGLAQNEQFF